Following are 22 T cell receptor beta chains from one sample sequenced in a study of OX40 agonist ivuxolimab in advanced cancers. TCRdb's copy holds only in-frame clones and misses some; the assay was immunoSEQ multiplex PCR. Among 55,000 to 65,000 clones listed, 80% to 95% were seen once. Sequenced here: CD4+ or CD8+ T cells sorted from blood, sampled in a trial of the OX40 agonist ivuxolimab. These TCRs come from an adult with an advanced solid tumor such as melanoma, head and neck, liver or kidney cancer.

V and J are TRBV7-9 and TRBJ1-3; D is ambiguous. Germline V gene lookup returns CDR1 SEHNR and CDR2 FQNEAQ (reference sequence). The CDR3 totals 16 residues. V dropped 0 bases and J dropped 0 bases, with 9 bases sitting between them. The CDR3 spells CASSLAGGPSGNTIYF. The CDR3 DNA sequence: TGTGCCAGCAGCTTAGCGGGCGGGCCCTCTGGAAACACCATATATTTT.

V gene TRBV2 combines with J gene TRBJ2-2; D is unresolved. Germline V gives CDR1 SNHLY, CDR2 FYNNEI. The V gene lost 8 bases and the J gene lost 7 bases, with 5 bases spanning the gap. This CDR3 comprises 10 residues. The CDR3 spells CASGRGELFF. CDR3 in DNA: TGTGCCAGCGGACGCGGGGAGCTGTTTTTT.

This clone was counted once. CDR3 protein: CAISMVDSGGQETQYF. CDR3 DNA sequence: TGTGCCATCAGTATGGTGGACAGTGGAGGGCAAGAGACCCAGTACTTC. V is TRBV10-3 and J is TRBJ2-5; D tentatively fits TRBD1 or TRBD2 (6 bases each). Germline lookup yields CDR1 ENHRY and CDR2 SYGVKD. With 5 bases removed from V and 2 bases from J, the gap between germline ends came to 18 bases. The length of the CDR3 is 16 residues.

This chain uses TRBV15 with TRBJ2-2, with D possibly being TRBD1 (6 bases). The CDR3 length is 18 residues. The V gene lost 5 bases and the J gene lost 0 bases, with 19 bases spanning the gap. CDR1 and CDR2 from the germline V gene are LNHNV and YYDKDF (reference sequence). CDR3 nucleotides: TGTGCCACCAGCGATCCGGGACACAATCTCGCGAACACCGGGGAGCTGTTTTTT. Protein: CATSDPGHNLANTGELFF.

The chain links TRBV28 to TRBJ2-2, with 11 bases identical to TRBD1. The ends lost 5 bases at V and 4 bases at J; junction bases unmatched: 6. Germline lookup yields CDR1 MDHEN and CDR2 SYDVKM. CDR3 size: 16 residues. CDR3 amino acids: CASSTGQGARTGELFF. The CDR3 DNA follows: TGTGCCAGCAGTACCGGACAGGGGGCACGCACCGGGGAGCTGTTTTTT.

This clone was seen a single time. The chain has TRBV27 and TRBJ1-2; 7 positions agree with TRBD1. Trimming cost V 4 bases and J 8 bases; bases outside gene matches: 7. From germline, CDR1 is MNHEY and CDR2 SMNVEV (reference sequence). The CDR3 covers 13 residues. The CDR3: CASSYSGGFGYTF. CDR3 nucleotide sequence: TGTGCCAGCAGTTACTCAGGGGGTTTCGGCTACACCTTC.

The CDR3 DNA sequence: TGTGCCAGCAGCGCCGGGACAGGGGCCTCCTACGAGCAGTACTTC. It encodes CASSAGTGASYEQYF. This sequence joins TRBV27 and TRBJ2-7, with 10 nucleotides matching TRBD1. Per the germline V gene, CDR1 is MNHEY and CDR2 is SMNVEV (reference sequence). Trimming at V came to 6 bases and at J to 0 bases, leaving 5 bases not matched to a gene. The CDR3 sequence is 15 residues long.

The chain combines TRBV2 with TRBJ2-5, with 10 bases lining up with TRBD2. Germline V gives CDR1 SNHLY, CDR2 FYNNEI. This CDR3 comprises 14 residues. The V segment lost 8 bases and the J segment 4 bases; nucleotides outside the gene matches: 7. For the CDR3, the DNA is TGTGCCAGCCTCGGGAGCGGGGGGGTAGAGACCCAGTACTTC. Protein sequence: CASLGSGGVETQYF.

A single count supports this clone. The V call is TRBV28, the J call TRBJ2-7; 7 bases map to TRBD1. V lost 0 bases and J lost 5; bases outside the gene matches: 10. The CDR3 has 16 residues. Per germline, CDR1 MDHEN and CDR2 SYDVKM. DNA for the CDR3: TGTGCCAGCAGTTTATGGGGAGAGGGGGCGCGTAACGAGCAGTACTTC. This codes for CASSLWGEGARNEQYF.

The CDR3 is CASSFGTGAHTEAFF. As DNA, the CDR3 is TGTGCCAGCAGCTTCGGGACAGGGGCTCACACTGAAGCTTTCTTT. The J gene is TRBJ1-1, the V gene TRBV6-5; 10 positions agree with TRBD1. Unmatched junction bases numbered 7, after V lost 6 bases and J lost 3 bases. The CDR3 covers 15 residues. Germline CDR1 reads MNHEY; CDR2 reads SVGAGI.

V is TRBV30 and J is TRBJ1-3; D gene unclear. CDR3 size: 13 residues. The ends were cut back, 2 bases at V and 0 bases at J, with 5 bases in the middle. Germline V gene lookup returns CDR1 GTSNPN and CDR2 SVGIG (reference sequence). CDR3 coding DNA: TGTGCCTGGAGTTTTAGCTCTGGAAACACCATATATTTT. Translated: CAWSFSSGNTIYF.

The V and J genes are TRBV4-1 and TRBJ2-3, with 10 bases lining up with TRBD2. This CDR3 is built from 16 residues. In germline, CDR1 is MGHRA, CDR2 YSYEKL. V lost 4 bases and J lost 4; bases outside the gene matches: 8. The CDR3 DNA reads TGCGCCAGCAGCCCCCCGTTAGCGGGGGGAGCAGATACGCAGTATTTT. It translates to CASSPPLAGGADTQYF.

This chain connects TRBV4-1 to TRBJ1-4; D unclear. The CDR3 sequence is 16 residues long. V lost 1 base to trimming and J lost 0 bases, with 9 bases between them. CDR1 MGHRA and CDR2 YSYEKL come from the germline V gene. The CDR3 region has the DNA TGCGCCAGCAGCCAAGTATTCTTGGCAACTAATGAAAAACTGTTTTTT. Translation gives CASSQVFLATNEKLFF.

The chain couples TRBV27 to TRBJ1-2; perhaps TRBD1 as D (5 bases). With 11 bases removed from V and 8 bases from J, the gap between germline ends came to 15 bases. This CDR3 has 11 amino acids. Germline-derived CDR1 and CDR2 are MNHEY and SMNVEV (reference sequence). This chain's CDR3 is CAVKGMSGYTF. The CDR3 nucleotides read TGTGCCGTCAAGGGGATGTCGGGCTACACCTTC.

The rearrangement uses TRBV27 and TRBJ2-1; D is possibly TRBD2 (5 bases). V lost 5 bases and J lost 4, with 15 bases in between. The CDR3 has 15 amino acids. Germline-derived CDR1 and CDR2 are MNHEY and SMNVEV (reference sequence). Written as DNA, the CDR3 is TGTGCCAGCAGTCCCTTTGACGGGGATTACAATGAGCAGTTCTTC. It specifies CASSPFDGDYNEQFF.

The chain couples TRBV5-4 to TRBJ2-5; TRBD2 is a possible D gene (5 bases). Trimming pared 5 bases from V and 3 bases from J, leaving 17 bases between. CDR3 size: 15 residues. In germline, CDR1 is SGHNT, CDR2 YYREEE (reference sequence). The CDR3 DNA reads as TGTGCCAGCAGTGACCCAGGAGAGGGCAAAGAGACCCAGTACTTC. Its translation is CASSDPGEGKETQYF.

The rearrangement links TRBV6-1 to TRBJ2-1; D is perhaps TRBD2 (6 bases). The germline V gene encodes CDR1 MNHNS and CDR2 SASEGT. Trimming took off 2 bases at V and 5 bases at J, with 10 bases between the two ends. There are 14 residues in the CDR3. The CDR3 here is CASSEWAGNNEQFF. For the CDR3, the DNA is TGTGCCAGCAGTGAATGGGCGGGGAACAATGAGCAGTTCTTC.

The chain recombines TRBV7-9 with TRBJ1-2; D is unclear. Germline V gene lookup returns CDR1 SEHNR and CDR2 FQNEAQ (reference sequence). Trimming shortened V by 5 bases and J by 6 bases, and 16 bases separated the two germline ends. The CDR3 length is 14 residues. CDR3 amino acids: CASSHNSKVDGYTF. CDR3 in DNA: TGTGCCAGCAGCCATAATTCGAAGGTCGATGGCTACACCTTC.

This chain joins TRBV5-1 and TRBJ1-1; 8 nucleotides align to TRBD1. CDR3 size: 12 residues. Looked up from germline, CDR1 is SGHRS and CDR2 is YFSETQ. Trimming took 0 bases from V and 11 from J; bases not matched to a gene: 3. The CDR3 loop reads CASSLEGTGAFF. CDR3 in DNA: TGCGCCAGCAGCTTGGAGGGGACAGGTGCTTTCTTT. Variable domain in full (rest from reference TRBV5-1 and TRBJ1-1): KAGVTQTPRYLIKTRGQQVTLSCSPISGHRSVSWYQQTPGQGLQFLFEYFSETQRNKGNFPGRFSGRQFSNSRSEMNVSTLELGDSALYLCASSLEGTGAFFGQGTRLTVV.

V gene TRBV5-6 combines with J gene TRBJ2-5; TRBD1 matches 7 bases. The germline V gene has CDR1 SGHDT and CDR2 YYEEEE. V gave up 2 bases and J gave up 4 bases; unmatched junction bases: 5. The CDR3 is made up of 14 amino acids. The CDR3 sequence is CASSFGTAGETQYF. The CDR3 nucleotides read TGTGCCAGCAGCTTCGGGACAGCCGGAGAGACCCAGTACTTC. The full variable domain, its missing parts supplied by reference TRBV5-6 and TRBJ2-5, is DAGVTQSPTHLIKTRGQQVTLRCSPKSGHDTVSWYQQALGQGPQFIFQYYEEEERQRGNFPDRFSGHQFPNYSSELNVNALLLGDSALYLCASSFGTAGETQYFGPGTRLLVL.

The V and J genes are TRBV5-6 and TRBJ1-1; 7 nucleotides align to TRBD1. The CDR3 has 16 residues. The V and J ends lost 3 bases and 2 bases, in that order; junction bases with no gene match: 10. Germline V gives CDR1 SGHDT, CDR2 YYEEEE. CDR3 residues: CASSYLGRGLNTEAFF. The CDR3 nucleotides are TGTGCCAGCAGCTACCTGGGGAGGGGGCTTAACACTGAAGCTTTCTTT.

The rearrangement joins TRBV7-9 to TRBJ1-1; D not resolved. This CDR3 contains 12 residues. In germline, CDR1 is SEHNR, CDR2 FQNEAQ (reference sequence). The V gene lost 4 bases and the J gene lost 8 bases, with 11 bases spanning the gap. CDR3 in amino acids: CASSSRSGEAFF. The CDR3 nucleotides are TGTGCCAGCAGCTCAAGGTCAGGAGAAGCTTTCTTT. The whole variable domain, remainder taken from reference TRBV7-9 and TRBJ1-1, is DTGVSQNPRHKITKRGQNVTFRCDPISEHNRLYWYRQTLGQGPEFLTYFQNEAQLEKSRLLSDRFSAERPKGSFSTLEIQRTEQGDSAMYLCASSSRSGEAFFGQGTRLTVV.